The rows below give T cell receptor beta chains drawn from one sample of a study of blood T cell repertoires in COVID-19. Assay: immunoSEQ multiplex PCR; the TCRdb copy retains only in-frame clones and omits some. The repertoire holds roughly 230,000 clones, with around 83% as singletons. Input material: peripheral blood. These receptors were collected from a middle-aged man with active or convalescent COVID-19. Each CDR3 is given with its conserved first and last residue. A D gene is named only where the DNA matches it firmly. The size entry is marked missing in some rows and otherwise reads once, few, many or a size class.

CASSYSGQGANSPLHF,TGTGCCAGCTCGTATTCCGGACAGGGGGCTAATTCACCCCTCCACTTT,once,16,TRBV18,TRBD1,TRBJ1-6
CASSFTGYRGHTIYF,TGTGCCAGCAGCTTTACAGGGTATCGCGGGCACACCATATATTTT,-,15,TRBV7-9,-,TRBJ1-3
CASTLTGGTGELFF,TGTGCCAGTACCTTGACAGGGGGCACCGGGGAGCTGTTTTTT,-,14,TRBV19,TRBD1,TRBJ2-2
CASSYRTSGITDTQYF,TGTGCCAGCAGTTACCGGACTAGCGGAATCACAGATACGCAGTATTTT,-,16,TRBV6-5,TRBD2,TRBJ2-3
CASSIETGLNTEAFF,TGTGCCAGTAGTATTGAGACAGGTTTGAACACTGAAGCTTTCTTT,-,15,TRBV19,-,TRBJ1-1
CASSPPDRGRLGYTF,TGTGCCAGCAGTCCTCCGGACAGGGGGCGTCTTGGCTACACCTTC,-,15,TRBV6-5,TRBD1,TRBJ1-2
CASSYRVVMNTEAFF,TGTGCCAGCAGTTACAGAGTCGTCATGAACACTGAAGCTTTCTTT,-,15,TRBV6-5,-,TRBJ1-1
CAWSPQGGAHQPQHF,TGTGCCTGGAGTCCTCAGGGAGGGGCGCATCAGCCCCAGCATTTT,few,15,TRBV30,-,TRBJ1-5
CASSYGPHNEQFF,TGTGCCAGCAGCTATGGGCCTCACAATGAGCAGTTCTTC,-,13,TRBV11-3,-,TRBJ2-1
CASSLYRGSEAFF,TGTGCCAGCAGCTTATACAGGGGCTCTGAAGCTTTCTTT,-,13,TRBV11-3,TRBD1,TRBJ1-1
CATSGSGGTPSGHNEQFF,TGTGCCACCAGTGGAAGCGGGGGGACCCCCTCGGGGCACAATGAGCAGTTCTTC,-,18,TRBV24-1,TRBD2,TRBJ2-1
CASSLDWGVQETQYF,TGTGCCAGCAGCTTAGATTGGGGGGTCCAAGAGACCCAGTACTTC,-,15,TRBV7-2,-,TRBJ2-5
CAISDYSDGMNTEAFF,TGTGCCATCAGTGATTACTCGGACGGGATGAACACTGAAGCTTTCTTT,-,16,TRBV10-3,-,TRBJ1-1
CASSQGTGLGKTQYF,TGTGCCAGCAGCCAAGGGACAGGGCTGGGAAAGACCCAGTACTTC,-,15,TRBV3-1/TRBV3-2,TRBD1,TRBJ2-5
CASSQCYRDRGRETQYF,TGCGCCAGCAGTCAATGCTACCGGGACAGGGGTCGCGAGACCCAGTACTTC,-,17,TRBV23-1,TRBD1,TRBJ2-5
CASSLPQQGSNEQFF,TGCGCCAGCAGCTTGCCCCAACAGGGTTCGAATGAGCAGTTCTTC,-,15,TRBV5-1,-,TRBJ2-1
CASSNIDTQYF,TGTGCCAGCAGTAATATTGATACGCAGTATTTT,-,11,TRBV6-5,-,TRBJ2-3
CASSYSGGAGDTQYF,TGTGCCAGCAGTTATTCCGGGGGGGCCGGAGATACGCAGTATTTT,-,15,TRBV6-2/TRBV6-3,TRBD2,TRBJ2-3
CASSLGTAYGYTF,TGTGCCAGCAGCTTGGGGACAGCCTATGGCTACACCTTC,-,13,TRBV11-2,TRBD1,TRBJ1-2
CASSIEGVGTEAFF,TGTGCCAGTAGTATTGAGGGGGTAGGCACTGAAGCTTTCTTT,-,14,TRBV19,-,TRBJ1-1
CASSEEAFYGYTF,TGTGCCAGTTCGGAAGAAGCGTTCTATGGCTACACCTTC,-,13,TRBV6-5,-,TRBJ1-2
CASSHRKYQGGSYNSPLHF,TGCGCCAGCAGCCACCGAAAGTATCAGGGAGGCTCCTATAATTCACCCCTCCACTTT,few,19,TRBV4-1,-,TRBJ1-6
CASSIYATREETQYF,TGTGCCAGTAGTATCTACGCGACCAGGGAAGAGACCCAGTACTTC,once,15,TRBV19,-,TRBJ2-5
CASSPEGERSQPQHF,TGCGCCAGCAGCCCCGAGGGGGAGAGAAGTCAGCCCCAGCATTTT,-,15,TRBV4-1,-,TRBJ1-5
CAISDYDRAYEQYF,TGTGCCATCAGTGACTACGACAGAGCCTACGAGCAGTACTTC,-,14,TRBV10-3,-,TRBJ2-7
CASSQDRGDFSGNTIYF,TGTGCCAGCAGCCAAGATCGGGGGGACTTCTCTGGAAACACCATATATTTT,-,17,TRBV3-1/TRBV3-2,-,TRBJ1-3
CAWWKTGVTFF,TGTGCCTGGTGGAAGACAGGGGTGACTTTCTTT,-,11,TRBV30,TRBD1,TRBJ1-1
CAWSLDRGDEQFF,TGTGCCTGGAGTCTGGACAGGGGTGATGAGCAGTTCTTC,-,13,TRBV30,TRBD1,TRBJ2-1
CASSLLGGTNEKLFF,TGTGCCAGCAGCCTATTGGGGGGAACTAATGAAAAACTGTTTTTT,-,15,TRBV3-1/TRBV3-2,-,TRBJ1-4
CASSFQQGSGQPQHF,TGTGCCAGCAGTTTCCAACAGGGGAGTGGTCAGCCCCAGCATTTT,-,15,TRBV6-5,TRBD1,TRBJ1-5
CASSSLLGSGYTF,TGTGCCAGCAGCTCTTTACTCGGGTCGGGCTACACCTTC,-,13,TRBV7-2,-,TRBJ1-2
CSVGTGGMNEQFF,TGCAGCGTTGGGACAGGGGGTATGAATGAGCAGTTCTTC,-,13,TRBV29-1,TRBD1,TRBJ2-1
CASSFTGEPFIEAFF,TGCGCCAGCAGCTTTACAGGGGAACCCTTTATAGAAGCTTTCTTT,-,15,TRBV5-1,TRBD1,TRBJ1-1
CASSDPKQGGNSPLHF,TGTGCCAGCAGCGACCCAAAACAGGGTGGGAATTCACCCCTCCACTTT,-,16,TRBV5-4,-,TRBJ1-6
CTSSPQKGGRAKNIQYF,TGCACCAGCAGCCCTCAGAAGGGGGGGAGAGCCAAAAACATTCAGTACTTC,-,17,TRBV1,-,TRBJ2-4
CASSRPGTGQDTQYF,TGTGCCAGCTCACGACCCGGGACAGGGCAGGATACGCAGTATTTT,-,15,TRBV18,TRBD1,TRBJ2-3